This is a list of T cell receptor beta chains from one sample in a study of blood T cells in healthy people across ages. One entry per CDR3 protein, called by TCRdb with MiXCR from the 5' RACE reads. This sample yields some 1.5 million distinct CDR3 sequences, of which about 28% are seen a single time; about 8% belongs to the top ten. Input material: blood. The receptors come from a woman younger than 45 in good health. CDR3s leave out the opening cysteine and the closing phenylalanine or tryptophan.

V: TRBV24-1; CDR3: ATSDPTGGRETQY
V: TRBV6-2/TRBV6-3; CDR3: ASSNRDSAYNSPFH
V: TRBV9; CDR3: ASSAGPGTPSQPQH
V: TRBV5-1; CDR3: ASSWVVGQGEQF
V: TRBV18; CDR3: ASSPPLRTSGTYEQY
V: TRBV12-3/TRBV12-4; CDR3: ASSGGARDTQY
V: TRBV20-1; CDR3: SAALASGGPDTQY
V: TRBV16; CDR3: AGSQSRTSHTYEQY
V: TRBV6-1; CDR3: ASSEVGGGKTQY
V: TRBV14; CDR3: ASSQVRGGTQY
V: TRBV3-1; CDR3: ASSHGQNKAF
V: TRBV12-3/TRBV12-4; CDR3: ASSFQGARTYGYT
V: TRBV3-1; CDR3: ASSQELSGYT
V: TRBV4-3; CDR3: ASSQDDPAGDSYNEQF
V: TRBV27; CDR3: ASSARTSGRGYEQY
V: TRBV7-6; CDR3: ASSLDSGGAMGSYNEQF
V: TRBV20-1; CDR3: SASSPRVAQETQY
V: TRBV5-1; CDR3: ASSSSGPETAYEQY
V: TRBV6-2/TRBV6-3; CDR3: ASRTSGHSGTYGYT
V: TRBV7-2; CDR3: ASSLVGVGGRSGANVLT
V: TRBV12-3/TRBV12-4; CDR3: ASRMGSIHTGELF
V: TRBV9; CDR3: ASSAGNYDYT
V: TRBV12-3/TRBV12-4; CDR3: ASSPRGPNYEQY
V: TRBV3-1; CDR3: ASSQEVGLANEQF
V: TRBV14; CDR3: ASSQVGGRQY
V: TRBV6-6; CDR3: ASSDTGDSTDTQY
V: TRBV28; CDR3: ASSTTKNIQY
V: TRBV6-1; CDR3: ASSGLVGGANNEQF
V: TRBV9; CDR3: TSSGTGVGANVLT
V: TRBV7-2; CDR3: ASSLASLAPETQY
V: TRBV28; CDR3: ASRQGDRGLHEQY
V: TRBV6-2/TRBV6-3; CDR3: ASKGKTLWSHEQY
V: TRBV7-2; CDR3: ASSLDSSGRSDTQY
V: TRBV3-1; CDR3: VSSHERGLEQY
V: TRBV28; CDR3: ASTSRQGGNQPQH
V: TRBV20-1; CDR3: SASDAQGDEKLF
V: TRBV28; CDR3: AGDRTSGANVLT
V: TRBV6-5; CDR3: ASSYSTGLSEAF
V: TRBV14; CDR3: ASSQGPALSYEQY
V: TRBV19; CDR3: ASGLRLAGSTQY
V: TRBV7-9; CDR3: ASSLGSSREQF
V: TRBV2; CDR3: ASTDLAGDYEQF